One sample yielded the 24 T cell receptor beta chains listed below, sequenced in a study of cytomegalovirus exposure and HLA in healthy donors. Use of 60 Vbeta and 13 Jbeta primers characterized the PCR. Method: immunoSEQ multiplex PCR; TCRdb's copy keeps in-frame clones and lacks some. The table lists 150,000 to 200,000 clones, over 75% of them singletons, with about 0.93% in the top ten. Sequenced sample: PBMCs. The receptors come from a woman aged 45-65 years in good health and CMV-seropositive.

The V and J genes are TRBV19 and TRBJ1-5; TRBD1 matches 9 bases. V lost 4 bases, J lost 5 bases, and 3 bases stayed unmatched. The CDR3 has 14 amino acids. Germline values: CDR1 LNHDA, CDR2 SQIVND (reference sequence). Here the CDR3 reads CASSTWTGDQPQHF. The CDR3 DNA follows: TGTGCCAGTAGTACCTGGACAGGGGATCAGCCCCAGCATTTT.

This chain links TRBV11-2 with TRBJ2-5; TRBD2 might be the D (5 bases). V lost 1 base and J 4 bases, leaving 13 bases between the germline ends. Germline CDR1 SGHAT, CDR2 FQNNGV. This CDR3 contains 15 residues. The DNA for the CDR3 is TGTGCCAGCAGCTTAGGTCACCAGCGGCGAGAGACCCAGTACTTC. Protein sequence: CASSLGHQRRETQYF.

The chain employs TRBV27 and TRBJ2-1; TRBD1 agrees at 7 bases. J was trimmed by 5 bases and V by 0 bases; bases with no gene match: 10. This CDR3 is 17 amino acids long. Germline V lookup: CDR1 MNHEY, CDR2 SMNVEV (reference sequence). CDR3 DNA sequence: TGTGCCAGCAGTTTATCGATAGAGACAGGGATACACAATGAGCAGTTCTTC. Translated, it gives CASSLSIETGIHNEQFF.

This clone was found once. The rearrangement links TRBV9 to TRBJ1-4; a possible D gene is TRBD1 (6 bases). Germline V lookup: CDR1 SGDLS, CDR2 YYNGEE. The V end was cut by 2 bases, the J end by 7 bases, with 18 bases between. The CDR3 consists of 16 residues. CDR3 amino acids: CASSVQQGRLGEKLFF. CDR3 in DNA: TGTGCCAGCAGCGTCCAACAGGGTCGTCTGGGTGAAAAACTGTTTTTT.

The chain has TRBV7-9 and TRBJ2-6; D is perhaps TRBD1 (7 bases). The germline V gene encodes CDR1 SEHNR and CDR2 FQNEAQ (reference sequence). Trimming pared 5 bases from V and 1 base from J, leaving 18 bases between. The CDR3 sequence is 18 residues long. CDR3 DNA: TGTGCCAGCAGCCAGGGGGGTACACTGAATTCTGGGGCCAACGTCCTGACTTTC. Encoded protein: CASSQGGTLNSGANVLTF. Together with reference TRBV7-9 and TRBJ2-6, the CDR3 gives the full variable domain: DTGVSQNPRHKITKRGQNVTFRCDPISEHNRLYWYRQTLGQGPEFLTYFQNEAQLEKSRLLSDRFSAERPKGSFSTLEIQRTEQGDSAMYLCASSQGGTLNSGANVLTFGAGSRLTVL.

The rearrangement uses TRBV7-9 and TRBJ2-5; tentative D call: TRBD2 (5 bases). The germline V gene has CDR1 SEHNR and CDR2 FQNEAQ (reference sequence). Trimming cost V 4 bases and J 5 bases, with 14 bases left between them. The CDR3 totals 14 residues. The CDR3 coding sequence is TGTGCCAGCAGCTCCCCCCAGCCGGGGGAGACCCAGTACTTC. This codes for CASSSPQPGETQYF.

The rearrangement links TRBV5-6 to TRBJ1-1; D uncertain. The CDR3 totals 12 residues. Trimming shortened V by 0 bases and J by 7 bases, and 7 bases separated the two germline ends. The germline V gene has CDR1 SGHDT and CDR2 YYEEEE. CDR3 loop: CASSLGRLEAFF. In DNA form, the CDR3 reads TGTGCCAGCAGCTTGGGCAGGCTTGAAGCTTTCTTT.

The V and J genes are TRBV4-3 and TRBJ2-2, with 12 bases identical to TRBD2. The CDR3 extends over 17 amino acids. Losses at the gene ends were 1 base for V and 6 bases for J; bases not matched to a gene: 6. Germline V lookup: CDR1 LGHNA, CDR2 YSLEER. The CDR3 reads CASSQAATSGGSGELFF. DNA for the CDR3: TGCGCCAGCAGCCAAGCGGCGACTAGCGGGGGATCCGGGGAGCTGTTTTTT.

The J gene is TRBJ2-1, the V gene TRBV4-3; D call uncertain. CDR3 size: 15 residues. V was trimmed by 4 bases and J by 0 bases, leaving 10 bases between them. Germline values: CDR1 LGHNA, CDR2 YSLEER. CDR3 residues: CASSPMARSYNEQFF. The CDR3 DNA reads TGCGCCAGCAGCCCCATGGCCCGCTCCTACAATGAGCAGTTCTTC.

The chain links TRBV28 to TRBJ2-7; D may be TRBD1 (6 bases). Trimming shortened V by 8 bases and J by 5 bases, and 13 bases separated the two germline ends. The CDR3 consists of 12 residues. Germline V gene lookup returns CDR1 MDHEN and CDR2 SYDVKM. The CDR3 spells CASGTGSDEQYF. As DNA, the CDR3 is TGTGCCAGCGGTACAGGGTCGGACGAGCAGTACTTC.

The V and J genes are TRBV14 and TRBJ2-1; 7 bases line up with TRBD1. This CDR3 region has 14 residues. CDR1 is SGHDN and CDR2 is FVKESK in the germline V gene. V shed 4 bases and J 8 bases; nucleotides not matched to a gene: 8. The CDR3, as DNA: TGTGCCAGCAGCCCTACGGACAGGTACTATGAGCAGTTCTTC. Encoded protein: CASSPTDRYYEQFF.

This clone was recorded once. The chain is built from TRBV7-3 and TRBJ2-1, with TRBD2 matching over 7 bases. This CDR3 comprises 15 residues. V was pared by 5 bases and J by 1 base, with 5 bases of the junction left unmatched. CDR1 SGHTA and CDR2 FQGTGA come from the germline V gene. The CDR3 loop reads CASSPEAGSYNEQFF. In DNA form, the CDR3 reads TGTGCCAGCAGCCCCGAAGCGGGGTCCTACAATGAGCAGTTCTTC.

This clone was seen a single time. This chain links TRBV29-1 with TRBJ2-5, with 12 bases lining up with TRBD2. CDR3 length: 15 residues. The J segment lost 4 bases and the V segment lost 6 bases, leaving 9 bases of the junction unmatched. Germline V CDR1 and CDR2: SQVTM, ANQGSEA. The CDR3 loop is CSVGTSGGSRETQYF. The CDR3 DNA follows: TGCAGCGTCGGAACTAGCGGGGGGTCACGAGAGACCCAGTACTTC. Complete variable domain (other parts from reference TRBV29-1 and TRBJ2-5): SAVISQKPSRDICQRGTSLTIQCQVDSQVTMMFWYRQQPGQSLTLIATANQGSEATYESGFVIDKFPISRPNLTFSTLTVSNMSPEDSSIYLCSVGTSGGSRETQYFGPGTRLLVL.

This chain joins TRBV11-1 and TRBJ2-5; no definite D call. CDR3 size: 13 residues. The V end lost 3 bases, the J end lost 5 bases, and 10 bases lay between the germline ends. Germline V CDR1 and CDR2: SGHAT, FQDESV (reference sequence). The CDR3: CASSFGSVETQYF. The DNA for the CDR3 is TGTGCCAGCAGCTTCGGGTCGGTGGAGACCCAGTACTTC.

CDR3 amino acids: CASSERVNKNEAFF. CDR3 DNA sequence: TGTGCCAGCAGTGAGAGGGTTAATAAGAATGAAGCTTTCTTT. The genes are TRBV6-5 and TRBJ1-1, with D uncertain. Looked up from germline, CDR1 is MNHEY and CDR2 is SVGAGI. The CDR3 runs to 14 residues. V lost 5 bases to trimming and J lost 7 bases, with 17 bases between them.

This clone was found once. The chain is built from TRBV13 and TRBJ1-1, with 9 bases lining up with TRBD1. CDR3 length equals 14 residues. V lost 5 bases to trimming and J lost 4 bases; unmatched junction nucleotides: 5. The germline gives CDR1 PRHDT, CDR2 FYEKMQ (reference sequence). DNA of the CDR3: TGTGCCAGCAGCCGCGACAGGGGGAGCACTGAAGCTTTCTTT. Residues: CASSRDRGSTEAFF.

The chain couples TRBV28 to TRBJ1-5; the D gene is possibly TRBD1 (5 bases). V dropped 6 bases and J dropped 2 bases, with 14 bases sitting between them. The CDR3 has 15 residues. Germline V gives CDR1 MDHEN, CDR2 SYDVKM. CDR3 in amino acids: CASRPSWGGNQPQHF. The CDR3, as DNA: TGTGCCAGCAGGCCCTCCTGGGGGGGCAATCAGCCCCAGCATTTT.

The chain combines TRBV7-9 with TRBJ1-1; a weak D match, TRBD1 (6 bases). Trimming took 5 bases from V and 11 from J, leaving 21 bases between them. The CDR3 extends over 14 amino acids. Germline values: CDR1 SEHNR, CDR2 FQNEAQ (reference sequence). CDR3: CASSIATGDLRAFF. The CDR3 DNA is TGTGCCAGCAGCATTGCGACAGGCGACCTTCGGGCTTTCTTT.

V usage is TRBV5-8 and J usage is TRBJ1-6; 12 positions match TRBD1. In germline, CDR1 is SGHTS, CDR2 YDEGEE. The CDR3 has 16 amino acids. V lost 3 bases and J lost 9; bases outside the gene matches: 7. The CDR3, as DNA: TGTGCCAGCAGCTCCCGGGACAGGGGGCAGGGTTCACCCCTCCACTTT. Amino acid sequence: CASSSRDRGQGSPLHF.

V and J are TRBV30 and TRBJ2-5; 8 bases line up with TRBD1. Germline V lookup: CDR1 GTSNPN, CDR2 SVGIG (reference sequence). V was clipped by 0 bases and J by 0 bases; unmatched bases: 6. The CDR3 has 16 residues. CDR3 nucleotides: TGTGCCTGGAGTGTATCCAGGGGGCGGTACCAAGAGACCCAGTACTTC. Its protein product is CAWSVSRGRYQETQYF.

CDR3 nucleotide sequence: TGTGCCATCAGTGAATGGACAGGAAACACCATATATTTT. Translating gives CAISEWTGNTIYF. This chain links TRBV10-3 with TRBJ1-3, with D maybe TRBD1 (5 bases). The V end was cut by 3 bases, the J end by 4 bases, with 7 bases between. From germline, CDR1 is ENHRY and CDR2 SYGVKD. The CDR3 spans 13 residues.

The rearrangement links TRBV5-8 to TRBJ1-4, with D perhaps matching TRBD1 (6 bases). Germline CDR1 reads SGHTS; CDR2 reads YDEGEE. Trimming cost V 0 bases and J 2 bases, with 14 bases left between them. This CDR3 has 17 residues. This chain's CDR3 is CASSLGAGEATNEKLFF. The CDR3 DNA sequence: TGTGCCAGCAGCTTGGGGGCAGGGGAAGCGACTAATGAAAAACTGTTTTTT.

The rearrangement links TRBV2 to TRBJ2-7, with 10 positions matching TRBD1. V shed 4 bases and J 2 bases; nucleotides not matched to a gene: 8. The CDR3 extends over 16 amino acids. Per germline, CDR1 SNHLY and CDR2 FYNNEI. CDR3 residues: CASSGLGTGDTYEQYF. In nucleotides, the CDR3 is TGTGCCAGCAGTGGTCTCGGGACAGGGGACACCTACGAGCAGTACTTC.

The V call is TRBV28, the J call TRBJ1-2; D unclear. The CDR3 is made up of 12 amino acids. The germline CDR1 and CDR2 sequences are MDHEN and SYDVKM. The ends were cut back, 2 bases at V and 8 bases at J, with 9 bases in the middle. In nucleotides, the CDR3 is TGTGCCAGCAGTTTAGACGGGTGGGGCTACACCTTC. Protein product: CASSLDGWGYTF.